Each of the 15 T cell receptor beta chains below was sequenced from the same sample in a study of tumor-infiltrating lymphocytes in glioblastoma multiforme. TCRB libraries came from RNA via three nested multiplex PCR rounds. Via MiXCR, TCRdb re-called the multiplex PCR reads, giving one row per CDR3 protein. The repertoire holds about 8,400 distinct CDR3 sequences, with 65% to 75% as singletons. Sequencing was performed on brain tumor tissue. These TCRs come from a male donor with glioblastoma.

The chain joins TRBV11-1 to TRBJ2-7, with a weak D call TRBD2 (5 bases). The CDR3 spans 14 residues. Germline V gene data show CDR1 as SGHAT and CDR2 as FQDESV (reference sequence). Trimming cost V 5 bases and J 8 bases, with 19 bases left between them. The CDR3 coding sequence is TGTGCCAGCAGCCAAGGACGGAGAGGGAACCAGCAGTACTTC. This gives the protein CASSQGRRGNQQYF.

The chain joins TRBV20-1 to TRBJ2-1, with 12 positions matching TRBD2. CDR3 length: 16 amino acids. V dropped 4 bases and J dropped 10; count of bases not matched to a gene: 14. CDR1 DFQATT and CDR2 SNEGSKA come from the germline V gene (reference sequence). Written as DNA, the CDR3 is TGCAGTGCTACCGGAACTAGCGGGGGGCCGGGAGGGGAGCAGTTCTTC. Translation gives CSATGTSGGPGGEQFF.

This clonotype was counted a few times. V is TRBV7-8 and J is TRBJ2-5; TRBD2 matches at 13 bases. V was pared by 3 bases and J by 0 bases, with 10 bases of the junction left unmatched. The CDR3 consists of 19 residues. The germline V gene encodes CDR1 SGHVS and CDR2 FQNEAQ. The chain's CDR3 is CASSLDRLAGGEHQETQYF. The CDR3 bases are TGTGCCAGCAGCTTGGATCGACTAGCGGGGGGCGAACACCAAGAGACCCAGTACTTC.

Comments on this clonotype: A much more abundant neighbour one base away suggests this may be a read error. The rearrangement joins TRBV29-1 to TRBJ2-5; unclear D gene. CDR3 length: 11 amino acids. Per the germline V gene, CDR1 is SQVTM and CDR2 is ANQGSEA. CDR3 amino acids: CSIPRKETPYF. CDR3 DNA sequence: TGCAGCATCCCTAGGAAAGAGACCCCGTACTTC.

This clonotype was found many times. CDR3 region: CASSTVVGGIYTF. The DNA of the CDR3 is TGTGCCAGCAGCACAGTAGTTGGCGGCATCTACACCTTC. The rearrangement links TRBV11-1 to TRBJ1-2, with D hard to call. V dropped 5 bases and J dropped 10 bases, with 17 bases sitting between them. The germline gives CDR1 SGHAT, CDR2 FQDESV (reference sequence). CDR3 length: 13 residues. The variable domain in full, completed from reference TRBV11-1 and TRBJ1-2, reads EAEVAQSPRYKITEKSQAVAFWCDPISGHATLYWYRQILGQGPELLVQFQDESVVDDSQLPKDRFSAERLKGVDSTLKIQPAELGDSAMYLCASSTVVGGIYTFGSGTRLTVV.

V and J are TRBV5-1 and TRBJ2-5, with D possibly TRBD1 on 6 matching bases. Germline CDR1 reads SGHRS; CDR2 reads YFSETQ. This CDR3 comprises 15 residues. V was trimmed by 0 bases and J by 7 bases, leaving 16 bases between them. The CDR3 region is CASSLVGRQVLTQYF. CDR3 DNA sequence: TGCGCCAGCAGCTTGGTAGGACGACAGGTCTTGACCCAGTACTTC.

In regard to this clonotype: An end of the junction differs from the germline gene, which may be a read error. V usage is TRBV11-2 and J usage is TRBJ1-4; no firm D call. Germline V gene data show CDR1 as SGHAT and CDR2 as FQNNGV. The CDR3 contains 13 residues. CDR3: CASSPGSGRETVF. In DNA, the CDR3 is TGTGCCAGCAGCCCCGGAAGTGGGAGGGAAACTGTTTTT.

A few counts support this clonotype. The chain is built from TRBV6-2 or TRBV6-3 and TRBJ2-7, with D hard to call. V dropped 0 bases and J dropped 6 bases, with 12 bases sitting between them. Germline V gene lookup returns CDR1 MNHEY and CDR2 SVGEGT. This CDR3 is 14 amino acids long. The CDR3 loop is CASSYSPEAAEQYF. In nucleotides, the CDR3 is TGTGCCAGCAGTTACTCGCCCGAGGCGGCCGAGCAGTACTTC.

A word on this clonotype: An end of the junction does not agree with germline; a read error may underlie this. The chain carries TRBV5-1 and TRBJ1-4; D is possibly TRBD1 (6 bases). The CDR3 length is 16 residues. The germline gives CDR1 SGHRS, CDR2 YFSETQ. Here the CDR3 reads CASSYTGSVTNEKLFF. CDR3 nucleotides: TGCGCCAGCAGCTACACAGGGTCAGTAACTAACGAAAAACTGTTTTTT.

This clonotype came up once. The V call is TRBV11-2, the J call TRBJ2-1; weak D call: TRBD2 (5 bases). V was cut by 2 bases and J by 1 base, with 9 bases left in between. The CDR3 loop spans 15 amino acids. Germline assignment: CDR1 SGHAT and CDR2 FQNNGV. CDR3 sequence (DNA): TGTGCCAGCAGCTTACCAGCGGTTTCCTACAATGAGCAGTTCTTC. Protein: CASSLPAVSYNEQFF.

As to this clonotype: A clone one base away is much larger, so this may be a read error. The chain is built from TRBV29-1 and TRBJ2-7; 10 nucleotides align to TRBD2. CDR3 size: 14 residues. The V gene's germline CDR1 is SQVTM and CDR2 ANQGSEA. The DNA for the CDR3 is TGCAGCGCCGCAGGGCTAGCGGGGGACTACGAGCAGCACTTC. Translated: CSAAGLAGDYEQHF.

The J gene is TRBJ2-5, the V gene TRBV11-2; D gene unclear. The germline CDR1 and CDR2 sequences are SGHAT and FQNNGV. V was shortened by 8 bases and J by 1 base, with 14 bases between the two germline ends. CDR3 size: 14 residues. Written as DNA, the CDR3 is TGTGCCAGCGGCCCGACCCGAGGCCAAGAGACCCAGTACTTC. Amino acids: CASGPTRGQETQYF. Full variable domain (remainder filled in from reference TRBV11-2 and TRBJ2-5): EAGVAQSPRYKIIEKRQSVAFWCNPISGHATLYWYQQILGQGPKLLIQFQNNGVVDDSQLPKDRFSAERLKGVDSTLKIQPAKLEDSAVYLCASGPTRGQETQYFGPGTRLLVL.

This clonotype is termed medium-sized. This rearrangement joins TRBV12-3 or TRBV12-4 to TRBJ2-2; 8 nucleotides align to TRBD2. The length of the CDR3 is 14 residues. Trimming removed 8 bases from V and 3 bases from J; junction bases left unmatched: 5. CDR3 sequence (DNA): TGTGCCAGCTCCGGGGGGGGTCACACCGGGGAGCTGTTTTTT. Its protein is CASSGGGHTGELFF.

This clonotype is deemed medium-sized. The chain links TRBV29-1 to TRBJ2-7, with a tentative D call TRBD1 (7 bases). Per germline, CDR1 SQVTM and CDR2 ANQGSEA. The CDR3 contains 14 residues. V lost 0 bases and J 6 bases, leaving 15 bases between the germline ends. This chain's CDR3 is CSVEDQRQGGEQYF. CDR3 DNA sequence: TGCAGCGTTGAAGATCAACGGCAGGGGGGCGAGCAGTACTTC.

This clonotype was counted at least ten times. The V gene is TRBV19, the J gene TRBJ2-1; no definite D call. V lost 4 bases, J lost 7 bases, and 11 bases lay in between. From germline, CDR1 is LNHDA and CDR2 SQIVND (reference sequence). The CDR3 length is 13 residues. The CDR3 reads CASSNRAGNEQFF. In DNA, the CDR3 is TGTGCCAGTAGTAATCGTGCCGGAAATGAGCAGTTCTTC.